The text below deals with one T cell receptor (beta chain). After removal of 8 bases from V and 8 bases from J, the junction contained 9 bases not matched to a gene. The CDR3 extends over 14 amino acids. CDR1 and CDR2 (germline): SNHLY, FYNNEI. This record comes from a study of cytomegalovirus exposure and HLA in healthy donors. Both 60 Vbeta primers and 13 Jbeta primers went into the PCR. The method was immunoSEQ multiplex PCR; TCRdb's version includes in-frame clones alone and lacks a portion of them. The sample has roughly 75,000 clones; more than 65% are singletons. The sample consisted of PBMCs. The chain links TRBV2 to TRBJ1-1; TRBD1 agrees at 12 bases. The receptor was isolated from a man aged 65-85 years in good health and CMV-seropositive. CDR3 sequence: CASGRDRGLSEAFF. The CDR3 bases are TGTGCCAGCGGGCGGGACAGGGGGCTTTCAGAAGCTTTCTTT.